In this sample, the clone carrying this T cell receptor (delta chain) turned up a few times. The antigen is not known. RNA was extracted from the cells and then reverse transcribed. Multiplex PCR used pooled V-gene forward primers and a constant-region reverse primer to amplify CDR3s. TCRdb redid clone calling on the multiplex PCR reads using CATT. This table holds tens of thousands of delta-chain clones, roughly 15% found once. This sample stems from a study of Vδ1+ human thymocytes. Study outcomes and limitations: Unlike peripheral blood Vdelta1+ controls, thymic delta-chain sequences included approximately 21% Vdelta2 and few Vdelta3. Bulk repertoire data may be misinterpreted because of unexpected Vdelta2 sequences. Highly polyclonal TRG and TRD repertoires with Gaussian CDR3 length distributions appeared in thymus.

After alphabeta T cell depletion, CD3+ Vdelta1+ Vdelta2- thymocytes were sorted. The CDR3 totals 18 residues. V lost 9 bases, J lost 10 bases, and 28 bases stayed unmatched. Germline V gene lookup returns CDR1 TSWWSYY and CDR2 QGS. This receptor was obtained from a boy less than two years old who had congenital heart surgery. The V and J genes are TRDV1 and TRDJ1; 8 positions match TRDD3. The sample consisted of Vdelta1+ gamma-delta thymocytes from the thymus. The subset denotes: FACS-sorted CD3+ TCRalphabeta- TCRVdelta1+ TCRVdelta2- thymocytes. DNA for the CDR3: TGTGCTCTGGCTGTTTCCTGCCTTCCGACACTACTGGGGGTTAGACTCATCTTT. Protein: CALAVSCLPTLLGVRLIF.